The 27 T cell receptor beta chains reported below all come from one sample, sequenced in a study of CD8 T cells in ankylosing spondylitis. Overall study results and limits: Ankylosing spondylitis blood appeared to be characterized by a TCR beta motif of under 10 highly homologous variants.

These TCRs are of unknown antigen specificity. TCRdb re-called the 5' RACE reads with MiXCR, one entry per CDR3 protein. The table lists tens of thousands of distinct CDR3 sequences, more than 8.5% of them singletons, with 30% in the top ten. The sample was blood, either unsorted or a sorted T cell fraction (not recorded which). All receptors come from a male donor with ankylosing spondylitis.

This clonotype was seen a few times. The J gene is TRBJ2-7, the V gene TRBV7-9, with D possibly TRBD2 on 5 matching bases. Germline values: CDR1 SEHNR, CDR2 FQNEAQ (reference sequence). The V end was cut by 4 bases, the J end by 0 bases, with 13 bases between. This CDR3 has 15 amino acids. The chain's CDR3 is CASSSLGDSSYEQYF. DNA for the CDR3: TGTGCCAGCAGCTCATTGGGAGACTCCTCCTACGAGCAGTACTTC.

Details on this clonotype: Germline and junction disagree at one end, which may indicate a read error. As DNA, the CDR3 is TGTGCCAGCAGTCTTCCGGACTATGGGGACTTC. This sequence encodes CASSLPDYGDF. The chain employs TRBV2 and TRBJ2-1, with D possibly being TRBD2 (6 bases). This CDR3 region has 11 residues. Germline V gene lookup returns CDR1 SNHLY and CDR2 FYNNEI.

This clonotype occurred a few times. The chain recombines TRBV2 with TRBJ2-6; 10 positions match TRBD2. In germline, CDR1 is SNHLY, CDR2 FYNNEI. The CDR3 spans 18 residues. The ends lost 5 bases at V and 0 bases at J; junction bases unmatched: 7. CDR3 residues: CASSLRLAGLSGANVLTF. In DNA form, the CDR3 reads TGTGCCAGCAGTTTGCGACTAGCGGGCCTCTCTGGGGCCAACGTCCTGACTTTC. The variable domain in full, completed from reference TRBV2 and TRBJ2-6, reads EPEVTQTPSHQVTQMGQEVILRCVPISNHLYFYWYRQILGQKVEFLVSFYNNEISEKSEIFDDQFSVERPDGSNFTLKIRSTKLEDSAMYFCASSLRLAGLSGANVLTFGAGSRLTVL.

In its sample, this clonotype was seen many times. The CDR3 loop reads CASSLTSGSYEQYF. CDR3 in DNA: TGTGCCAGCAGCTTAACTAGCGGGAGTTACGAGCAGTACTTC. The chain recombines TRBV7-8 with TRBJ2-7; 11 nucleotides align to TRBD2. J lost 4 bases, V lost 2 bases, and 1 base had no gene match. Germline V gene sequence: CDR1 SGHVS, CDR2 FQNEAQ. This CDR3 region has 14 residues.

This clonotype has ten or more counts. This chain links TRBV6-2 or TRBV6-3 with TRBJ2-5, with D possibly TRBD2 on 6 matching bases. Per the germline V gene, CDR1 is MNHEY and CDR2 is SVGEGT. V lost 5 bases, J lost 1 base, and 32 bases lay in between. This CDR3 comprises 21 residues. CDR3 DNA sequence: TGTGCCAGCAGTCACGACGGGTCGAATCAGTTTCTCGGGGGATCCCAAGAGACCCAGTACTTC. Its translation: CASSHDGSNQFLGGSQETQYF.

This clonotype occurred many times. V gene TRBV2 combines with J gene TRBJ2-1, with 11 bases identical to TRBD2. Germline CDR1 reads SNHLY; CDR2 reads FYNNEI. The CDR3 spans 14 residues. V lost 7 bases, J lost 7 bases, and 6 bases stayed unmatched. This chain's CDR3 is CASISGRAGNEQFF. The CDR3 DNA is TGTGCCAGCATTAGCGGGAGGGCCGGTAATGAGCAGTTCTTC.

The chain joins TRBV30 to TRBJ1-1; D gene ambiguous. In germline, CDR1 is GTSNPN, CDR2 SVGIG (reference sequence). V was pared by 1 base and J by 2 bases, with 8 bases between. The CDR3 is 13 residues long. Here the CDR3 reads CAWSEQENTEAFF. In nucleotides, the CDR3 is TGTGCCTGGAGTGAGCAGGAAAACACTGAAGCTTTCTTT.

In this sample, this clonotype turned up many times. The CDR3 protein is CASRPIDSYNSPLHF. In DNA form, the CDR3 reads TGTGCCAGCAGGCCTATAGACAGCTATAATTCACCCCTCCACTTT. The rearrangement joins TRBV12-3 or TRBV12-4 to TRBJ1-6, with D perhaps matching TRBD1 (5 bases). The CDR3 is 15 residues long. Deletions cut 6 bases from V and 3 bases from J, with 12 bases between.

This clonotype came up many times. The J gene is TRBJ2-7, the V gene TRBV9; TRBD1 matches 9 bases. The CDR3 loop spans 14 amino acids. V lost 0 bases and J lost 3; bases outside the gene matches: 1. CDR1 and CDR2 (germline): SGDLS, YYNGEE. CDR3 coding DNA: TGTGCCAGCAGCGTAGAGGGACAGGGCTACGAGCAGTACTTC. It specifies CASSVEGQGYEQYF.

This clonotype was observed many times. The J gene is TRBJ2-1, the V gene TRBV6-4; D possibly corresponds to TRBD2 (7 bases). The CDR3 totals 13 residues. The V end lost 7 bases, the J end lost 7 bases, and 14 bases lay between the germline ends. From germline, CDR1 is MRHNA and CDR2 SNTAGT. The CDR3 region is CASTGGDGNEQFF. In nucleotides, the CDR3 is TGTGCCAGCACGGGGGGCGACGGGAATGAGCAGTTCTTC.

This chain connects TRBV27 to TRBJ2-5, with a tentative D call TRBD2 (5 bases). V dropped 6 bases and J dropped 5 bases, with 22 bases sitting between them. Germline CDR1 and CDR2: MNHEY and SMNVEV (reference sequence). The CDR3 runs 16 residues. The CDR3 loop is CASREVGSEPGETQYF. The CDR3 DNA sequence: TGTGCCAGCAGAGAGGTGGGCTCGGAACCGGGGGAGACCCAGTACTTC.

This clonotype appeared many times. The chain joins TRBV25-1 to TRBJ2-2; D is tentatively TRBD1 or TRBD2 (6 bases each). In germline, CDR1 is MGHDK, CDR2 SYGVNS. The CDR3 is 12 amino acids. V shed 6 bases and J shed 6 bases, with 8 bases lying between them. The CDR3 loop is CASSGGSGELFF. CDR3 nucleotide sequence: TGTGCCAGCAGCGGGGGCTCCGGGGAGCTGTTTTTT.

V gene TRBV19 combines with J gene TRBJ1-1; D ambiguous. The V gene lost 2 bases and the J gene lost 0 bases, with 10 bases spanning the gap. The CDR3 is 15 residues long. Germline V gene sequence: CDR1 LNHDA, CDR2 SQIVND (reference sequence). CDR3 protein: CASSIRREMNTEAFF. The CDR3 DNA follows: TGTGCCAGTAGTATAAGGCGGGAGATGAACACTGAAGCTTTCTTT. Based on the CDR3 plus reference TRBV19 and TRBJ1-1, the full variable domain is DGGITQSPKYLFRKEGQNVTLSCEQNLNHDAMYWYRQDPGQGLRLIYYSQIVNDFQKGDIAEGYSVSREKKESFPLTVTSAQKNPTAFYLCASSIRREMNTEAFFGQGTRLTVV.

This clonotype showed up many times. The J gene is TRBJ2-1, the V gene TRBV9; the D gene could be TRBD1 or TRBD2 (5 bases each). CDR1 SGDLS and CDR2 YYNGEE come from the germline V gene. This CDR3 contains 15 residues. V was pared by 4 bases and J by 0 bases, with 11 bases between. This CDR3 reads CASSPEGSSYNEQFF. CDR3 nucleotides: TGTGCCAGCAGCCCAGAGGGGAGCTCCTACAATGAGCAGTTCTTC.

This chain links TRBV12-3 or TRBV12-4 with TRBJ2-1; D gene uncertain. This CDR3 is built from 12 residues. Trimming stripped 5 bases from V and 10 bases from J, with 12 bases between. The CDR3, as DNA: TGTGCCAGCAGTCCCCGGATTACGGAGCAGTTCTTC. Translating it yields CASSPRITEQFF.

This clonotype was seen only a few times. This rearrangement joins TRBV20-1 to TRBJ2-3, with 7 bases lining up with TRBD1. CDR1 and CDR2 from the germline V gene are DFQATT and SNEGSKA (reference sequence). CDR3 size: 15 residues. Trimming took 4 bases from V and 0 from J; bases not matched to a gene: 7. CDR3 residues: CSAINRGQSTDTQYF. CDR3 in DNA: TGCAGTGCTATTAACAGGGGCCAAAGCACAGATACGCAGTATTTT.

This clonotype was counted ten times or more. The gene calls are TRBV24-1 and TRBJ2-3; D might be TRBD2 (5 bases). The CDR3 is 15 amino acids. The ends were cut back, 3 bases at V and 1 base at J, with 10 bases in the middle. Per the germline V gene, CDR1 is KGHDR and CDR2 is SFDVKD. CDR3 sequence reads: CATSDPGSRTDTQYF. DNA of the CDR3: TGTGCCACCAGTGATCCGGGATCCCGCACAGATACGCAGTATTTT.

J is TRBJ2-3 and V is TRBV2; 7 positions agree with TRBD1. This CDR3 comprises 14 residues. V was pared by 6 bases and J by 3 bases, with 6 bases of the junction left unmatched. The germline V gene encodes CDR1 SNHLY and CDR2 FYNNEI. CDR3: CASSRQGGTDTQYF. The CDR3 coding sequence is TGTGCCAGCAGCAGACAGGGCGGGACAGATACGCAGTATTTT.

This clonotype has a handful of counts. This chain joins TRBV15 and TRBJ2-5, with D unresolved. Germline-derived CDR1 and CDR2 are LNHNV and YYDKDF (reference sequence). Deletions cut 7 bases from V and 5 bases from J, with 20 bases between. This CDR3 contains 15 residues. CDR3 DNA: TGTGCCACCACCCAGCTGGCCCCTCGGGCGGAGACCCAGTACTTC. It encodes CATTQLAPRAETQYF.

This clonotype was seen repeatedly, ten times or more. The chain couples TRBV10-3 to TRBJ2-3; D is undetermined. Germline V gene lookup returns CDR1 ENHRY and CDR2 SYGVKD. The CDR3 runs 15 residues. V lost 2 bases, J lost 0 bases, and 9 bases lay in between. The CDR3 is CAISELWTSTDTQYF. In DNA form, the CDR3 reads TGTGCCATCAGTGAGCTCTGGACCAGCACAGATACGCAGTATTTT.

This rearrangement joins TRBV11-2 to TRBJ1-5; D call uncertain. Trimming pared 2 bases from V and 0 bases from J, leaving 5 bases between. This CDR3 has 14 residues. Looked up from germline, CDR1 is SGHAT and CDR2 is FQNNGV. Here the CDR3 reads CASSLLGSNQPQHF. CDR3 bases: TGTGCCAGCAGCTTACTGGGTAGCAATCAGCCCCAGCATTTT.

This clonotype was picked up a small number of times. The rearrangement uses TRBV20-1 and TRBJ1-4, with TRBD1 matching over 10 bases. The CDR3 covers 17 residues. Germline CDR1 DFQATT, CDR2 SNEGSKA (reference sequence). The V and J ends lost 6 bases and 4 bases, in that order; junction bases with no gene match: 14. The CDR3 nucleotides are TGCAGTGCCCTTCCGGGACAGGGGAGTGGGGGTAATGAAAAACTGTTTTTT. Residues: CSALPGQGSGGNEKLFF.

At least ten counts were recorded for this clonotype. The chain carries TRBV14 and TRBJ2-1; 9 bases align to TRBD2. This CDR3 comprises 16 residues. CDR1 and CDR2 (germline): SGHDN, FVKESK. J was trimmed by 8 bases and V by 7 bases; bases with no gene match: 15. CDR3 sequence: CASTKEGAGGFDEQFF. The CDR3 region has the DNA TGTGCCAGCACAAAAGAAGGGGCGGGAGGGTTTGATGAGCAGTTCTTC.

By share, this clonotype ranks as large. The CDR3 sequence is CASSPTGRNTIYF. CDR3 in DNA: TGTGCCAGCAGCCCAACTGGCAGAAACACCATATATTTT. The V gene is TRBV7-8, the J gene TRBJ1-3; D is unclear. The CDR3 spans 13 residues. Deletions cut 5 bases from V and 5 bases from J, with 10 bases between. Germline V gene lookup returns CDR1 SGHVS and CDR2 FQNEAQ.

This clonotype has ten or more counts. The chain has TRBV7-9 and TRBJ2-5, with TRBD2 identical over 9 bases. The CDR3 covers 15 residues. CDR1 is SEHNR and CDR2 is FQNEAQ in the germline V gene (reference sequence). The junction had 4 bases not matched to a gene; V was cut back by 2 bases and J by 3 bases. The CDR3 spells CASSLIVAGEETQYF. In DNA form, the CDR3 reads TGTGCCAGCAGCTTAATAGTAGCGGGAGAAGAGACCCAGTACTTC.

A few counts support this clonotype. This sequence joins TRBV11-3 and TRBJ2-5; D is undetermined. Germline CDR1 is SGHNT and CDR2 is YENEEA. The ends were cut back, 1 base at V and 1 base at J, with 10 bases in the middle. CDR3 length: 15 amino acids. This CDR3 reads CASSLGRDVQETQYF. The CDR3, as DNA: TGTGCCAGCAGCTTAGGACGTGACGTCCAAGAGACCCAGTACTTC.

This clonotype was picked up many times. The CDR3 loop reads CASMVGGFTHEQFF. The CDR3 bases are TGTGCCAGCATGGTCGGGGGGTTCACCCATGAGCAGTTCTTC. The rearrangement links TRBV12-3 or TRBV12-4 to TRBJ2-1; 7 nucleotides align to TRBD2. Trimming cost V 7 bases and J 8 bases; bases outside gene matches: 11. The CDR3 runs 14 residues.